Listed below are T cell receptor beta chains from one sample, sequenced in a study of neurological immune-mediated disorders. TCRdb redid the calling of the 5' RACE reads with MiXCR, one entry per CDR3 protein. The table has 65,000 to 85,000 distinct CDR3 sequences, 5% to 6% seen once. The sequenced sample consisted of PBMCs. Receptors were obtained from a woman aged 55-70 years with multiple sclerosis. Each CDR3 is given with its conserved first and last residue. Each record gives: clone size, D gene, V gene, J gene, CDR3 protein, CDR3 DNA. A D gene is named only where the DNA matches it firmly. Clone size is given for some rows only: seen once, a few or many times, or a class if the clone is expanded.

many,-,TRBV7-9,TRBJ1-3,CASSPDLLGHAGNTIYF,TGTGCCAGCAGCCCGGACTTGTTGGGGCACGCTGGAAACACCATATATTTT
few,TRBD1,TRBV20-1,TRBJ2-7,CSALTGTGYAEQYF,TGCAGTGCGCTCACCGGGACAGGGTACGCCGAGCAGTACTTC
many,-,TRBV20-1,TRBJ1-2,CSARETGLPRAGYTF,TGCAGTGCACGAGAGACTGGACTTCCTCGTGCTGGCTACACCTTC
many,TRBD1,TRBV6-5,TRBJ2-2,CASRPDRGHTGELFF,TGTGCCAGCAGACCGGACAGGGGGCACACCGGGGAGCTGTTTTTT
many,-,TRBV20-1,TRBJ1-6,CSARGGSPLHF,TGCAGTGCTAGAGGCGGGTCACCCCTCCACTTT
-,-,TRBV7-8,TRBJ1-5,CASSTRRSNQPQHF,TGTGCCAGCAGCACGAGAAGGAGCAATCAGCCCCAGCATTTT
many,-,TRBV5-1,TRBJ1-1,CASSVDGQFEAFF,TGCGCCAGCAGCGTAGATGGACAGTTTGAAGCTTTCTTT
many,-,TRBV20-1,TRBJ1-5,CSARELWDYQPQHF,TGCAGTGCTAGAGAACTTTGGGATTATCAGCCCCAGCATTTT
once,-,TRBV6-6,TRBJ1-1,CASSHEVGTAGTEAFF,TGTGCCAGCAGTCATGAGGTGGGGACGGCGGGCACTGAAGCTTTCTTT
many,-,TRBV6-1,TRBJ2-7,CASTLTGSSSYEQYF,TGTGCCAGCACCCTGACAGGTAGTAGCTCCTACGAGCAGTACTTC
many,-,TRBV20-1,TRBJ2-1,CSARDNPGGFIYNEQFF,TGCAGTGCTAGAGATAACCCGGGGGGCTTCATTTACAATGAGCAGTTCTTC
many,-,TRBV20-1,TRBJ2-7,CSARENPGQYF,TGCAGTGCTAGAGAAAATCCTGGGCAGTACTTC
many,-,TRBV5-1,TRBJ2-6,CASSPLSSGANVLTF,TGCGCCAGCAGCCCCCTAAGCTCTGGGGCCAACGTCCTGACTTTC
few,-,TRBV29-1,TRBJ1-2,CSVGHANYGYTF,TGCAGCGTTGGTCATGCTAACTATGGCTACACCTTC
many,-,TRBV20-1,TRBJ2-3,CSAPFPLTQYF,TGCAGTGCTCCCTTTCCCCTAACGCAGTATTTT
few,-,TRBV7-9,TRBJ2-6,CAGGVPGANVLTF,TGTGCCGGCGGGGTTCCTGGGGCCAACGTCCTGACTTTC
-,TRBD1,TRBV2,TRBJ2-1,CASSSDRGARNEQFF,TGTGCCAGCAGCTCGGACAGGGGTGCTAGAAATGAGCAGTTCTTC
many,-,TRBV10-2,TRBJ2-7,CASSESIGRGSYEQYF,TGCGCCAGCAGTGAGTCGATTGGTAGGGGATCCTACGAGCAGTACTTC
-,TRBD2,TRBV6-6,TRBJ2-7,CASSYSLAGGLVLEQYF,TGTGCCAGCAGTTACTCGTTAGCGGGGGGGCTAGTTCTGGAGCAGTACTTC
-,-,TRBV7-2,TRBJ2-2,CASIMTLAPTGELFF,TGTGCCAGCATCATGACCCTAGCTCCGACCGGGGAGCTGTTTTTT
-,-,TRBV20-1,TRBJ1-2,CSARDHVQDGYTF,TGCAGTGCTAGAGATCACGTGCAGGACGGCTACACCTTC
many,-,TRBV12-3/TRBV12-4,TRBJ1-1,CASSLNTLTNTEAFF,TGTGCCAGCAGTTTAAACACCCTTACTAACACTGAAGCTTTCTTT
-,TRBD1,TRBV5-1,TRBJ1-1,CASSLLGRGQGNTEAFF,TGCGCCAGCAGCTTGCTGGGCAGGGGGCAAGGGAACACTGAAGCTTTCTTT
many,-,TRBV7-2,TRBJ2-7,CASSLETSREQYF,TGTGCCAGCAGCTTAGAGACTAGTCGCGAGCAGTACTTC
many,-,TRBV7-8,TRBJ1-6,CASSLARGNGSPLHF,TGTGCCAGCAGCTTAGCGCGGGGAAATGGCTCACCCCTCCACTTT
many,-,TRBV12-3/TRBV12-4,TRBJ1-2,CASSVQAPPGPGYTF,TGTGCCAGCAGCGTGCAGGCACCTCCAGGCCCTGGCTACACCTTC
many,TRBD2,TRBV5-1,TRBJ2-1,CASSFGLAGDSYNEQFF,TGCGCCAGCAGCTTTGGACTAGCGGGGGATTCCTACAATGAGCAGTTCTTC
many,-,TRBV6-5,TRBJ2-7,CASCYGGKGYEQYF,TGTGCCAGTTGTTACGGAGGTAAGGGATACGAGCAGTACTTC
many,TRBD1,TRBV5-1,TRBJ1-2,CASSWTGETNYGYTF,TGCGCCAGCAGCTGGACAGGGGAAACTAACTATGGCTACACCTTC
many,TRBD1,TRBV20-1,TRBJ1-1,CSARATGTGDTEAFF,TGCAGTGCTAGAGCGACAGGGACGGGGGACACTGAAGCTTTCTTT
many,-,TRBV5-1,TRBJ1-1,CASSLMGHGPSTEAFF,TGCGCCAGCAGCTTGATGGGTCATGGACCTTCCACTGAAGCTTTCTTT
many,TRBD1,TRBV20-1,TRBJ2-7,CSATGGGDEQYF,TGCAGTGCTACAGGGGGTGGCGACGAGCAGTACTTC
many,-,TRBV5-1,TRBJ2-7,CASSTRTASFSYEQYF,TGCGCCAGCAGCACTCGGACAGCATCCTTCTCCTACGAGCAGTACTTC
many,TRBD1,TRBV5-1,TRBJ1-4,CASSMDRSTNEKLFF,TGCGCCAGCAGCATGGACAGGTCAACTAATGAAAAACTGTTTTTT
many,-,TRBV20-1,TRBJ2-6,CSARGVGNSGANVLTF,TGCAGTGCTAGAGGAGTGGGGAACTCTGGGGCCAACGTCCTGACTTTC
many,TRBD1,TRBV5-6,TRBJ2-3,CASSSDRGPRDTQYF,TGTGCCAGCAGCTCGGACAGGGGGCCCCGGGATACGCAGTATTTT
many,TRBD1,TRBV6-2/TRBV6-3,TRBJ1-1,CASVDRRTEAFF,TGTGCCAGCGTGGACAGGCGGACTGAAGCTTTCTTT
few,-,TRBV20-1,TRBJ1-1,CSARAGSSNTEAFF,TGCAGTGCTAGAGCTGGCAGCAGTAACACTGAAGCTTTCTTT
few,-,TRBV5-1,TRBJ2-2,CASSLATGNTGELFF,TGCGCCAGCAGCTTGGCTACGGGGAACACCGGGGAGCTGTTTTTT
many,-,TRBV5-1,TRBJ2-1,CASSSGTAGNEQFF,TGCGCCAGCAGCTCCGGGACAGCGGGCAATGAGCAGTTCTTC
many,-,TRBV28,TRBJ2-7,CASRLTGLQQYF,TGTGCCAGCAGGCTCACAGGGTTACAGCAGTACTTC
few,-,TRBV4-1,TRBJ1-1,CASSTPRWGRTEAFF,TGCGCCAGCAGCACACCCCGATGGGGGAGGACTGAAGCTTTCTTT
many,-,TRBV5-5,TRBJ2-7,CASSPPFQGSYEQYF,TGTGCCAGCAGCCCACCCTTTCAGGGCTCCTACGAGCAGTACTTC
many,-,TRBV3-1,TRBJ1-4,CASSQTPDGHGTTNEKLFF,TGTGCCAGCAGCCAAACCCCTGATGGGCATGGGACAACTAATGAAAAACTGTTTTTT
many,-,TRBV5-1,TRBJ2-7,CASSLGDEISYEQYF,TGCGCCAGCAGCTTGGGTGACGAGATCTCCTACGAGCAGTACTTC
many,TRBD1,TRBV18,TRBJ1-2,CASLALQGAGYGYTF,TGTGCCAGCTTAGCACTACAGGGGGCCGGGTATGGCTACACCTTC